The 25 T cell receptor beta chains in this list originate from one sample, sequenced in a study of cytomegalovirus exposure and HLA in healthy donors. In the PCR, 60 Vbeta and 13 Jbeta primers were used. Assay: immunoSEQ multiplex PCR; the TCRdb copy retains only in-frame clones and omits some. Here the sample spans some 210,000 clones, around 81% being singletons. Source material: PBMCs. All receptors derive from a woman aged 45-59 years in good health and CMV-seropositive.

This clone was detected once. The genes are TRBV9 and TRBJ2-3, with a weak D call TRBD1 (6 bases). The CDR3 has 17 amino acids. V dropped 2 bases and J dropped 2 bases, with 18 bases sitting between them. The germline V gene encodes CDR1 SGDLS and CDR2 YYNGEE. CDR3 nucleotides: TGTGCCAGCAGCGTGAGGACAGTTCCAACCCTCACAGATACGCAGTATTTT. Translating gives CASSVRTVPTLTDTQYF.

The chain couples TRBV5-6 to TRBJ1-4; tentatively, D is TRBD1 (5 bases). This CDR3 has 14 amino acids. Germline V lookup: CDR1 SGHDT, CDR2 YYEEEE. V lost 2 bases and J lost 8, with 13 bases in between. Here the CDR3 reads CASSFDGQPEKLFF. As DNA, the CDR3 is TGTGCCAGCAGCTTCGATGGACAACCGGAAAAACTGTTTTTT.

This chain links TRBV7-9 with TRBJ2-2, with a weak D call TRBD2 (6 bases). The CDR3 runs to 18 residues. Germline V CDR1 and CDR2: SEHNR, FQNEAQ (reference sequence). Trimming took 4 bases from V and 2 from J, leaving 20 bases between them. The CDR3 coding sequence is TGTGCCAGCAGCTCCCCCCCCGGGGGTATCGCAAACACCGGGGAGCTGTTTTTT. Translated, it gives CASSSPPGGIANTGELFF. The full variable domain, in which reference TRBV7-9 and TRBJ2-2 provide the parts outside the CDR3, is DTGVSQNPRHKITKRGQNVTFRCDPISEHNRLYWYRQTLGQGPEFLTYFQNEAQLEKSRLLSDRFSAERPKGSFSTLEIQRTEQGDSAMYLCASSSPPGGIANTGELFFGEGSRLTVL.

CDR3 sequence reads: CASSTGQTNQPQHF. CDR3 nucleotides: TGCGCCAGCAGCACCGGACAGACAAATCAGCCCCAGCATTTT. This rearrangement joins TRBV10-2 to TRBJ1-5; perhaps TRBD1 as D (6 bases). CDR3 size: 14 residues. Per germline, CDR1 WSHSY and CDR2 SAAADI. The V end was cut by 6 bases, the J end by 4 bases, with 13 bases between.

V and J are TRBV27 and TRBJ2-5; a weak D match, TRBD1 (6 bases). The J call is uncertain, as TRBJ2-7 better fits the DNA end. The V gene's germline CDR1 is MNHEY and CDR2 SMNVEV (reference sequence). The CDR3 spans 15 residues. The DNA of the CDR3 is TGTGCCAGCAGTTTGAAGACAGGATTTGGCTACGAGCAGTACTTC. Translation: CASSLKTGFGYEQYF.

This clone was detected only once. This sequence joins TRBV4-1 and TRBJ2-7, with unresolved D. Germline V gene data show CDR1 as MGHRA and CDR2 as YSYEKL. The CDR3 extends over 15 amino acids. V lost 2 bases and J 6 bases, leaving 17 bases between the germline ends. CDR3 coding DNA: TGCGCCAGCAGCCAAACCTCCCTGGCCGCAGGCGAGCAGTACTTC. It encodes CASSQTSLAAGEQYF.

This chain links TRBV6-5 with TRBJ1-2; 7 bases are a match to TRBD1. CDR3 length: 13 residues. The J segment lost 8 bases and the V segment lost 4 bases, leaving 7 bases of the junction unmatched. CDR1 MNHEY and CDR2 SVGAGI come from the germline V gene. Here the CDR3 DNA reads TGTGCCAGCAGTTCCAGGGGGACAGTCGGCTACACCTTC. It codes for CASSSRGTVGYTF.

The chain combines TRBV5-1 with TRBJ2-1, with unresolved D. The CDR3 is made up of 15 amino acids. Trimming took off 7 bases at V and 2 bases at J, with 16 bases between the two ends. Germline V gene data show CDR1 as SGHRS and CDR2 as YFSETQ. CDR3 residues: CASSNDIQTYNEQFF. CDR3 nucleotide sequence: TGCGCCAGCTCAAATGACATCCAAACCTACAATGAGCAGTTCTTC. Full variable domain (missing parts from reference TRBV5-1 and TRBJ2-1): KAGVTQTPRYLIKTRGQQVTLSCSPISGHRSVSWYQQTPGQGLQFLFEYFSETQRNKGNFPGRFSGRQFSNSRSEMNVSTLELGDSALYLCASSNDIQTYNEQFFGPGTRLTVL.

This clone was counted only a few times. The chain joins TRBV5-4 to TRBJ1-2, with 7 positions matching TRBD1. The germline gives CDR1 SGHNT, CDR2 YYREEE (reference sequence). The CDR3 extends over 12 amino acids. V dropped 4 bases and J dropped 6; count of bases not matched to a gene: 3. The CDR3 spells CASSSTGDGYTF. The CDR3 region has the DNA TGTGCCAGCAGCAGCACAGGGGATGGCTACACCTTC.

The chain has TRBV18 and TRBJ2-3; 7 positions agree with TRBD1. There are 15 residues in the CDR3. The germline CDR1 and CDR2 sequences are KGHSH and LQKENI. The V segment lost 2 bases and the J segment 4 bases; nucleotides outside the gene matches: 6. The chain's CDR3 is CASSPASGGADTQYF. In nucleotides, the CDR3 is TGTGCCAGCTCACCAGCGTCAGGGGGTGCAGATACGCAGTATTTT.

Concerning this clone itself: A junction end diverges from the germline sequence, so it may reflect a read error. The rearrangement uses TRBV5-4 and TRBJ1-2, with D perhaps TRBD1 (6 bases). Germline V gene sequence: CDR1 SGHNT, CDR2 YYREEE (reference sequence). The CDR3 has 15 residues. The CDR3 spells CANSTGQRSYYGYTF. For the CDR3, the DNA is TGTGCCAACAGCACCGGACAGCGGAGCTACTATGGCTACACCTTC.

This chain links TRBV6-1 with TRBJ2-6; 11 bases are a match to TRBD1. After removal of 4 bases from V and 0 bases from J, the junction contained 5 bases not matched to a gene. Per the germline V gene, CDR1 is MNHNS and CDR2 is SASEGT. This CDR3 is built from 18 residues. Written as DNA, the CDR3 is TGTGCCAGCAGTGGACCGGGACAGGGGGGCTCTGGGGCCAACGTCCTGACTTTC. Amino acids: CASSGPGQGGSGANVLTF.

On this clone: The same CDR3 also results from other DNA sequences found in this sample. The chain joins TRBV7-2 to TRBJ1-1; D unresolved. The V end was cut by 5 bases, the J end by 2 bases, with 9 bases between. Germline CDR1 is SGHTA and CDR2 is FQGNSA. The CDR3 covers 13 residues. The CDR3 DNA is TGTGCCAGCAGCCTTGCTCTAAACACTGAAGCTTTCTTT. Its translation is CASSLALNTEAFF.

The chain links TRBV7-2 to TRBJ1-1, with 12 bases aligning to TRBD1. Germline V gene lookup returns CDR1 SGHTA and CDR2 FQGNSA. The CDR3 contains 17 residues. V dropped 8 bases and J dropped 5; count of bases not matched to a gene: 15. The DNA of the CDR3 is TGTGCCAGCCGACCCGGGACAGGGGGCACCCGAGGTACTGAAGCTTTCTTT. Protein sequence: CASRPGTGGTRGTEAFF.

This clone has just a few counts. CDR3 DNA: TGTGCCAGCAGTTGGGGACTTGAAGATACGCAGTATTTT. The encoded protein is CASSWGLEDTQYF. The rearrangement links TRBV27 to TRBJ2-3; a possible D gene is TRBD2 (6 bases). The CDR3 is 13 amino acids. CDR1 and CDR2 from the germline V gene are MNHEY and SMNVEV (reference sequence). Trimming stripped 4 bases from V and 5 bases from J, with 10 bases between.

A note on this clone: The junction departs from germline at one end; a sequencing error may be responsible. The same CDR3 can be traced to other DNA sequences in this sample. The J gene is TRBJ1-1, the V gene TRBV5-1; 7 nucleotides match TRBD1. The CDR3 covers 14 residues. Germline CDR1 is SGHRS and CDR2 is YFSETQ. The CDR3 protein is CASGAGTVNTEAFF. The CDR3 DNA sequence: TGCGCCAGCGGCGCAGGGACAGTGAACACTGAAGCCTTCTTT.

This rearrangement joins TRBV5-1 to TRBJ1-2; tentatively, D is TRBD1 (6 bases). Germline V gene lookup returns CDR1 SGHRS and CDR2 YFSETQ. The CDR3 runs to 15 residues. V was clipped by 2 bases and J by 1 base, with 12 bases between them. The CDR3 reads CASSFGQSLNYGYTF. In DNA, the CDR3 is TGCGCCAGCAGCTTTGGACAGTCGCTTAACTATGGCTACACCTTC.

The chain couples TRBV11-2 to TRBJ2-1; perhaps TRBD1 as D (6 bases). Germline V lookup: CDR1 SGHAT, CDR2 FQNNGV. Trimming removed 7 bases from V and 0 bases from J, with 10 bases in between. The CDR3 is 14 residues long. The CDR3 DNA reads as TGTGCCAGCACAGGGGCGAGCTCCTACAATGAGCAGTTCTTC. It translates to CASTGASSYNEQFF.

This chain connects TRBV4-2 to TRBJ2-5; 10 nucleotides agree with TRBD2. Per germline, CDR1 LGHNA and CDR2 YNFKEQ. V gave up 1 base and J gave up 5 bases; unmatched junction bases: 10. This CDR3 contains 17 residues. CDR3 DNA: TGTGCCAGCAGCCAAGGGAGGTCTAGCGGGGGCGGGGAGACCCAGTACTTC. Its protein product is CASSQGRSSGGGETQYF.

The chain uses TRBV11-2 and TRBJ2-1; D is possibly TRBD2 (6 bases). This CDR3 spans 15 amino acids. Per the germline V gene, CDR1 is SGHAT and CDR2 is FQNNGV. The ends were cut back, 4 bases at V and 9 bases at J, with 19 bases in the middle. This CDR3 reads CASSSRGTGSGEQFF. The CDR3 DNA reads TGTGCCAGCAGCTCTCGGGGGACGGGGTCCGGTGAGCAGTTCTTC.

The V gene is TRBV5-6, the J gene TRBJ1-2, with D tentatively TRBD1 (6 bases). This CDR3 is built from 13 residues. The V end lost 0 bases, the J end lost 8 bases, and 11 bases lay between the germline ends. From germline, CDR1 is SGHDT and CDR2 YYEEEE. In nucleotides, the CDR3 is TGTGCCAGCAGCTTGGCTCCTGACAGGGGCTACACCTTC. Translation gives CASSLAPDRGYTF.

The rearrangement links TRBV30 to TRBJ1-6; 9 nucleotides line up with TRBD1. This CDR3 is 18 amino acids long. Germline CDR1 is GTSNPN and CDR2 is SVGIG (reference sequence). V lost 0 bases, J lost 0 bases, and 6 bases stayed unmatched. CDR3 sequence: CAWSVGGTGSSYNSPLHF. CDR3 coding DNA: TGTGCCTGGAGTGTAGGTGGGACAGGGTCCTCCTATAATTCACCCCTCCACTTT.

This rearrangement joins TRBV5-1 to TRBJ2-5, with D unresolved. V lost 3 bases, J lost 4 bases, and 10 bases lay in between. CDR3 length: 13 residues. The germline V gene encodes CDR1 SGHRS and CDR2 YFSETQ. The CDR3 here is CASSSFEAETQYF. CDR3 DNA: TGCGCCAGCAGCTCCTTTGAGGCAGAGACCCAGTACTTC.

The chain recombines TRBV2 with TRBJ2-2; D is uncertain. Germline V gives CDR1 SNHLY, CDR2 FYNNEI. V was cut by 2 bases and J by 4 bases, with 11 bases left in between. The CDR3 is 15 residues long. CDR3 sequence reads: CASSERYGFTGELFF. CDR3 nucleotides: TGTGCCAGCAGTGAAAGATACGGGTTCACCGGGGAGCTGTTTTTT.

The chain is built from TRBV6-6 and TRBJ1-2, with D possibly TRBD1 on 5 matching bases. From germline, CDR1 is MNHNY and CDR2 SVGAGI (reference sequence). Trimming shortened V by 8 bases and J by 6 bases, and 19 bases separated the two germline ends. The CDR3 runs 14 residues. The CDR3 spells CASGLGTGGHGYTF. The DNA of the CDR3 is TGTGCCAGCGGACTAGGGACCGGCGGACATGGCTACACCTTC.